Each of the 7 T cell receptor beta chains below was sequenced from the same sample in a study of T cells in Graves' hyperthyroidism and ophthalmopathy. RNA transcripts provided the source from which TCR beta CDR3 regions were amplified. During a first-round RT-PCR of the TCR CDR3, the HTBI primer set was used. Via MiXCR, TCRdb re-called the multiplex PCR reads, giving one row per CDR3 protein. The sample holds around 380,000 distinct CDR3 sequences, roughly 12% seen once. Material: blood. The receptors here all came from a man aged 25-40 years with Graves' hyperthyroidism that later progressed to Graves' ophthalmopathy.

This clonotype was recorded at least ten times. This sequence joins TRBV2 and TRBJ1-1, with 9 bases identical to TRBD1. V lost 7 bases to trimming and J lost 4 bases; unmatched junction nucleotides: 7. The germline gives CDR1 SNHLY, CDR2 FYNNEI. The CDR3 sequence is 14 residues long. The CDR3 nucleotides read TGTGCCAGCAATACCGGGACAGGGTCCACTGAAGCTTTCTTT. Translated: CASNTGTGSTEAFF.

This clonotype came up many times. J is TRBJ2-7 and V is TRBV7-6; D possibly corresponds to TRBD1 (6 bases). V lost 5 bases and J lost 2, with 13 bases in between. Germline V gives CDR1 SGHVS, CDR2 FNYEAQ. This CDR3 contains 14 residues. CDR3 sequence reads: CASSPTRGTYEQYF. The CDR3, as DNA: TGTGCCAGCAGCCCTACTAGGGGGACCTACGAGCAGTACTTC.

This clonotype was recorded many times. The chain uses TRBV11-2 and TRBJ2-7; D is undetermined. The CDR3 contains 14 residues. V shed 5 bases and J shed 3 bases, with 14 bases lying between them. Germline V CDR1 and CDR2: SGHAT, FQNNGV. This chain's CDR3 is CASSPPDGYYEQYF. CDR3 coding DNA: TGTGCCAGCAGCCCACCGGACGGGTACTACGAGCAGTACTTC.

This clonotype was recorded a few times. The chain combines TRBV9 with TRBJ2-2, with 9 bases identical to TRBD2. V lost 2 bases to trimming and J lost 5 bases; unmatched junction nucleotides: 10. Germline V gene sequence: CDR1 SGDLS, CDR2 YYNGEE. The CDR3 extends over 17 amino acids. CDR3 sequence reads: CASSVGGGAYETGELFF. The CDR3 nucleotides read TGTGCCAGCAGCGTCGGCGGGGGGGCTTATGAGACCGGGGAGCTGTTTTTT.

This clonotype was seen repeatedly, ten times or more. The genes are TRBV11-3 and TRBJ1-1; D not resolved. Per the germline V gene, CDR1 is SGHNT and CDR2 is YENEEA. V gave up 3 bases and J gave up 0 bases, with 14 bases separating them. The CDR3 runs to 16 residues. The CDR3 nucleotides are TGTGCCAGCAGCTTGAGGGAATTCAGTATGAACACTGAAGCTTTCTTT. Its translation: CASSLREFSMNTEAFF.

In this sample, this clonotype turned up many times. The V and J genes are TRBV12-3 or TRBV12-4 and TRBJ2-7; no clear D gene. This CDR3 spans 13 amino acids. V dropped 2 bases and J dropped 3 bases, with 8 bases sitting between them. As DNA, the CDR3 is TGTGCCAGCAGTTTATGGAAGGGCTACGAGCAGTACTTC. This gives the protein CASSLWKGYEQYF.

The chain joins TRBV20-1 to TRBJ1-5; D unclear. Germline values: CDR1 DFQATT, CDR2 SNEGSKA (reference sequence). The V gene lost 2 bases and the J gene lost 3 bases, with 11 bases spanning the gap. This CDR3 spans 14 amino acids. As DNA, the CDR3 is TGCAGTGCTAGACTTCCCGTTGCCAATCAGCCCCAGCATTTT. It yields the protein CSARLPVANQPQHF.